This T cell receptor (beta chain) was captured in a study of cytomegalovirus exposure and HLA in healthy donors. Findings and caveats of the study: Exclusion applied to some V segments, including TRBV6-2 and TRBV6-3, as they were indistinguishable.

Details on this clone: The antigen is unknown.

With 60 Vbeta and 13 Jbeta primers, the PCR was carried out. The table came from immunoSEQ multiplex PCR; TCRdb's copy has only in-frame clones and leaves some out. Of 100,000 to 150,000 clones listed, 74% are singletons. The ends lost 10 bases at V and 8 bases at J; junction bases unmatched: 15. The CDR3 length is 16 residues. Germline assignment: CDR1 SNHLY and CDR2 FYNNEI. The receptor's source is a male donor in good health and CMV-seronegative. The sequenced sample consisted of PBMCs. J is TRBJ2-1 and V is TRBV2; 12 bases align to TRBD2. CDR3 in DNA: TGTGCCACCATTTCAGTACTAGCGGGGGGCTGGGATGAGCAGTTCTTC. Translation: CATISVLAGGWDEQFF.